A single sample is the source of the 8 T cell receptor beta chains below, sequenced in a study of blood T cell repertoires in COVID-19. The table came from immunoSEQ multiplex PCR; TCRdb's copy has only in-frame clones and leaves some out. The sample holds 150,000 to 200,000 clones, about 88% seen once. Specimen: peripheral blood. The receptor set was obtained from a man aged 60 to 75 with active or convalescent COVID-19.

This sequence joins TRBV10-3 and TRBJ1-3; TRBD1 might be the D (6 bases). Trimming pared 6 bases from V and 4 bases from J, leaving 13 bases between. The CDR3 sequence is 14 residues long. CDR1 and CDR2 (germline): ENHRY, SYGVKD. CDR3 nucleotide sequence: TGTGCCATCAGCGCAACAGGGTGGGGAAACACCATATATTTT. Translating gives CAISATGWGNTIYF.

CDR3 sequence (DNA): TGCGCCAGCAGCTCGAAACGACAGGGAACAACTAATGAAAAACTGTTTTTT. Protein product: CASSSKRQGTTNEKLFF. This chain links TRBV5-1 with TRBJ1-4; 7 positions agree with TRBD1. The CDR3 sequence is 17 residues long. J was trimmed by 0 bases and V by 3 bases; bases with no gene match: 8. CDR1 and CDR2 from the germline V gene are SGHRS and YFSETQ.

The rearrangement joins TRBV19 to TRBJ1-4, with D perhaps matching TRBD1 (5 bases). Trimming removed 3 bases at V and 5 bases at J, with 19 bases between. The CDR3 has 17 amino acids. Germline CDR1 LNHDA, CDR2 SQIVND (reference sequence). CDR3 sequence (DNA): TGTGCCAGTAGTATGTACGGCCCAGGGCGAGAAAATGAAAAACTGTTTTTT. Amino acids: CASSMYGPGRENEKLFF. Filled out from reference TRBV19 and TRBJ1-4, the complete variable domain reads DGGITQSPKYLFRKEGQNVTLSCEQNLNHDAMYWYRQDPGQGLRLIYYSQIVNDFQKGDIAEGYSVSREKKESFPLTVTSAQKNPTAFYLCASSMYGPGRENEKLFFGSGTQLSVL.

The gene calls are TRBV6-5 and TRBJ2-7, with TRBD1 matching over 8 bases. CDR3 length equals 15 residues. J gave up 2 bases and V 2 bases, and 5 bases lay outside the gene matches. Germline V lookup: CDR1 MNHEY, CDR2 SVGAGI. Here the CDR3 DNA reads TGTGCCAGCAGTTACGCCACGGGACAGGCCTACGAGCAGTACTTC. This encodes CASSYATGQAYEQYF.

CDR3 bases: TGTGCCAGCTCACCGGGCTACACAGGGGGCAATAATTCACCCCTCCACTTT. Encoded protein: CASSPGYTGGNNSPLHF. This chain links TRBV18 with TRBJ1-6, with 9 bases fitting TRBD1. In germline, CDR1 is KGHSH, CDR2 LQKENI. V was clipped by 3 bases and J by 5 bases; unmatched bases: 8. There are 17 residues in the CDR3. Full variable domain (remainder filled in from reference TRBV18 and TRBJ1-6): NAGVMQNPRHLVRRRGQEARLRCSPMKGHSHVYWYRQLPEEGLKFMVYLQKENIIDESGMPKERFSAEFPKEGPSILRIQQVVRGDSAAYFCASSPGYTGGNNSPLHFGNGTRLTVT.

In its sample, this clone was seen many times. V and J are TRBV15 and TRBJ2-7; 8 bases fit TRBD1. This CDR3 region has 18 residues. Unmatched junction bases numbered 14, after V lost 2 bases and J lost 2 bases. Germline assignment: CDR1 LNHNV and CDR2 YYDKDF (reference sequence). CDR3 nucleotide sequence: TGTGCCACCAGCAGACGTTCGGGTGGCAGGGGGCAAGCCTACGAGCAGTACTTC. This gives the protein CATSRRSGGRGQAYEQYF.

The J gene is TRBJ2-7, the V gene TRBV11-1, with D possibly matching TRBD1 (6 bases). Germline CDR1 SGHAT, CDR2 FQDESV (reference sequence). The CDR3 is 15 residues long. The V gene lost 0 bases and the J gene lost 4 bases, with 13 bases spanning the gap. CDR3 in amino acids: CASSLAAGTPYEQYF. The CDR3 DNA sequence: TGTGCCAGCAGCTTAGCCGCCGGGACACCGTACGAGCAGTACTTC.

The chain carries TRBV27 and TRBJ1-2; TRBD1 matches 9 bases. CDR3 length: 15 amino acids. V lost 0 bases, J lost 4 bases, and 3 bases stayed unmatched. Germline values: CDR1 MNHEY, CDR2 SMNVEV (reference sequence). CDR3 protein: CASSLSRGQGYGYTF. CDR3 coding DNA: TGTGCCAGCAGTTTATCGAGGGGACAGGGCTATGGCTACACCTTC.